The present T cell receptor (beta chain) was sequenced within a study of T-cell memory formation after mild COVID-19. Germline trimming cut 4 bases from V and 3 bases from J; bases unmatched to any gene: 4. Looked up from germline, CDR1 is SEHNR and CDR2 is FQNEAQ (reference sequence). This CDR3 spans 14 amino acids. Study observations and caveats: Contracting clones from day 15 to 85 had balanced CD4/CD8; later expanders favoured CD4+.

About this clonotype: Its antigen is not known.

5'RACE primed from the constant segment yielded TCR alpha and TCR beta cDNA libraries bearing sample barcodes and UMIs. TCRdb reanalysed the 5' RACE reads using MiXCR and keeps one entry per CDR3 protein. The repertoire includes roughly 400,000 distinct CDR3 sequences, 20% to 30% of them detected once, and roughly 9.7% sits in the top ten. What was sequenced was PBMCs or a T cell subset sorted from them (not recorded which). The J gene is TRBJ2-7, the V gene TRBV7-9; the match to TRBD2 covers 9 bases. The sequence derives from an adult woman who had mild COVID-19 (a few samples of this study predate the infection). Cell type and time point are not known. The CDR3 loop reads CASSSSGDIYEQYF. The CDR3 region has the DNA TGTGCCAGCAGCTCTAGCGGGGACATCTACGAGCAGTACTTC.